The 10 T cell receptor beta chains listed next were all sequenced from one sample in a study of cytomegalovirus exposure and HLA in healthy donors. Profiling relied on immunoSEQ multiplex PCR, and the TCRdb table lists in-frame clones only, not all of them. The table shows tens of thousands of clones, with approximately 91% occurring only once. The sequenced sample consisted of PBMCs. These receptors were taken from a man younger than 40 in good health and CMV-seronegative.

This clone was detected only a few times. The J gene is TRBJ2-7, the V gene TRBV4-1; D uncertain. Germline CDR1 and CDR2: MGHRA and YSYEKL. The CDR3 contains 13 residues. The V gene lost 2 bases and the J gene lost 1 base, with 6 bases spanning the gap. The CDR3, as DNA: TGCGCCAGCAGCCAACTTAGTTCCTACGAGCAGTACTTC. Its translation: CASSQLSSYEQYF.

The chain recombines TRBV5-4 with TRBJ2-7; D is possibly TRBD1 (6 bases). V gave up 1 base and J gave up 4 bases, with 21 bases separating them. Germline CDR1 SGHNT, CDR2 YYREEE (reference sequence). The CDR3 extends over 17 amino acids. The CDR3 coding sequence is TGTGCCAGCAGCTTGTTGTACGCCCCAGGGGTGGCTTACGAGCAGTACTTC. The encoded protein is CASSLLYAPGVAYEQYF.

DNA for the CDR3: TGTGCCAGTACCCTGCGGGGTGTCTACGAGCAGTACTTC. This sequence encodes CASTLRGVYEQYF. The rearrangement uses TRBV28 and TRBJ2-7, with a possible D match to TRBD2 (6 bases). CDR1 is MDHEN and CDR2 is SYDVKM in the germline V gene. The V gene lost 9 bases and the J gene lost 3 bases, with 15 bases spanning the gap. The CDR3 sequence is 13 residues long.

CDR3 residues: CASSFGSTRGEQYF. CDR3 coding DNA: TGCGCCAGCAGCTTTGGGTCAACCCGGGGCGAGCAGTACTTC. The chain combines TRBV5-1 with TRBJ2-7; TRBD2 is a possible D gene (5 bases). CDR3 size: 14 residues. V was cut by 2 bases and J by 6 bases, with 15 bases left in between. Germline V gene lookup returns CDR1 SGHRS and CDR2 YFSETQ.

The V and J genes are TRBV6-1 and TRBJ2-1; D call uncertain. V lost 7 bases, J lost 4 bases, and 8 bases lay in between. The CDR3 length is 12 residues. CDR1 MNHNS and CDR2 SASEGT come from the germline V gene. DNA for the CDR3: TGTGCCAGCACATTCGGGTACAATGAGCAGTTCTTC. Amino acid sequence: CASTFGYNEQFF.

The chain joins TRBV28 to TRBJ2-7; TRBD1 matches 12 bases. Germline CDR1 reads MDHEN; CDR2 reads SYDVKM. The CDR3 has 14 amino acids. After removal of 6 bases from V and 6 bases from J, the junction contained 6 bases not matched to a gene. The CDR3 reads CASRTGQGAPEQYF. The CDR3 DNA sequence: TGTGCCAGCAGAACGGGACAGGGGGCGCCCGAGCAGTACTTC.

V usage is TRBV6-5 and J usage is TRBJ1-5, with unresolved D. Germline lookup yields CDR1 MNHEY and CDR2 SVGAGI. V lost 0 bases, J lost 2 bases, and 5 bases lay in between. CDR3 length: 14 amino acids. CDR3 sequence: CASSYSEGNQPQHF. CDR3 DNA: TGTGCCAGCAGTTACTCGGAGGGCAATCAGCCCCAGCATTTT.

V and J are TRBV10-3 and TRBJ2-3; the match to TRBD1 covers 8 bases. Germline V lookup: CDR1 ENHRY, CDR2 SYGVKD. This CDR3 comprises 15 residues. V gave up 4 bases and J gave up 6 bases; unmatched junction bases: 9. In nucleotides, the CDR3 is TGTGCCATCAGTGCGACGATCCGACAGGGGGATACGCAGTATTTT. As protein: CAISATIRQGDTQYF.

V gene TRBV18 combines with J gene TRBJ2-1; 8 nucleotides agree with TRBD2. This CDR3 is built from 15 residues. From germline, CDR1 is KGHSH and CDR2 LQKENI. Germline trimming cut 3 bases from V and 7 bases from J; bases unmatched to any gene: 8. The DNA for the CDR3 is TGTGCCAGCTCACCTGCGCGGGGGGAATGGAATGAGCAGTTCTTC. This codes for CASSPARGEWNEQFF.

The CDR3 is CASSPRQGGTEAFF. CDR3 nucleotides: TGTGCCAGCAGCCCAAGACAGGGGGGCACTGAAGCTTTCTTT. V gene TRBV7-2 combines with J gene TRBJ1-1; 9 nucleotides line up with TRBD1. The CDR3 extends over 14 amino acids. CDR1 is SGHTA, CDR2 FQGNSA, per germline. The ends lost 5 bases at V and 4 bases at J; junction bases unmatched: 5. Based on the CDR3 plus reference TRBV7-2 and TRBJ1-1, the full variable domain is GAGVSQSPSNKVTEKGKDVELRCDPISGHTALYWYRQSLGQGLEFLIYFQGNSAPDKSGLPSDRFSAERTGGSVSTLTIQRTQQEDSAVYLCASSPRQGGTEAFFGQGTRLTVV.